This TCR beta chain was obtained from a study of blood T cell repertoires in COVID-19. Study-level information: T cells, B-cell-depleted T cells, or PBMCs supplied cDNA or gDNA.

CDR1 is MNHNY and CDR2 is SVGAGI in the germline V gene (reference sequence). CDR3 length: 15 residues. The V and J ends lost 0 bases and 6 bases, in that order; junction bases with no gene match: 5. Cohort allocation depended upon clinical history that participants reported. Symptom resolution, clearance, or two negative PCRs marked the recovered donors of Cohort 3. Under the authors' procedure: Reference gene primer amplification yielded estimated nucleated cell counts. This table comes from immunoSEQ multiplex PCR, and its TCRdb copy is limited to in-frame clones, with some not included. The DNA gave D and trimming, while V, J and clone size come from that table. The repertoire has approximately 450,000 clones, approximately 90% of them found once; the top ten carry around 1.1%.

What was sequenced was PBMCs or T cells enriched from blood (not recorded which). The clonotype comes from a man aged 25-40 years who had recovered from COVID-19. The chain has TRBV6-6 and TRBJ2-7; 10 bases are shared with TRBD2. The CDR3 reads CASSYSYLAGVEQYF. The CDR3 coding sequence is TGTGCCAGCAGTTACTCGTACCTAGCGGGAGTCGAGCAGTACTTC.